These 29 T cell receptor beta chains share one sample of origin, sequenced in a study of blood T cell repertoires in COVID-19. The repertoire was sequenced with immunoSEQ multiplex PCR; TCRdb's copy has only in-frame clones and lacks some. The table shows about 320,000 clones, with over 75% occurring only once. Sequencing was performed on peripheral blood. Source of these receptors: a human donor in a cohort sampled during active COVID-19.

The chain has TRBV11-3 and TRBJ2-3, with TRBD1 matching 7 bases. This CDR3 is 14 amino acids long. Trimming took 4 bases from V and 5 from J; bases not matched to a gene: 6. In germline, CDR1 is SGHNT, CDR2 YENEEA. CDR3 sequence reads: CASSSRQGEDTQYF. CDR3 in DNA: TGTGCCAGCAGCTCCCGACAGGGTGAAGATACGCAGTATTTT.

This chain uses TRBV6-5 with TRBJ1-4, with TRBD1 matching over 7 bases. Germline loops: CDR1 MNHEY, CDR2 SVGAGI. The length of the CDR3 is 15 residues. J was trimmed by 8 bases and V by 6 bases; bases with no gene match: 12. The CDR3 region has the DNA TGTGCCAGCAGCCCCGACAGGGCCGGTGGAGAAAAACTGTTTTTT. Translated: CASSPDRAGGEKLFF.

V and J are TRBV29-1 and TRBJ2-3, with TRBD2 identical over 8 bases. The germline gives CDR1 SQVTM, CDR2 ANQGSEA. This CDR3 spans 14 amino acids. The ends lost 3 bases at V and 4 bases at J; junction bases unmatched: 6. The CDR3 here is CSVDSGGGSDTQYF. The CDR3 bases are TGCAGCGTTGATTCCGGGGGGGGTTCAGATACGCAGTATTTT.

The chain uses TRBV5-1 and TRBJ2-1; 8 bases fit TRBD1. Germline trimming cut 0 bases from V and 2 bases from J; bases unmatched to any gene: 7. The CDR3 length is 17 residues. CDR1 is SGHRS, CDR2 YFSETQ, per germline. CDR3 residues: CASSLATWTGTYNEQFF. The CDR3 DNA reads as TGCGCCAGCAGCTTGGCCACTTGGACAGGGACCTACAATGAGCAGTTCTTC.

This clone showed up just once. The CDR3 protein is CASSLVSETEAFF. CDR3 nucleotides: TGTGCCAGCAGCTTGGTCTCGGAGACTGAAGCTTTCTTT. This sequence joins TRBV5-4 and TRBJ1-1; the D is unclear. Trimming removed 0 bases from V and 5 bases from J, with 8 bases in between. Germline assignment: CDR1 SGHNT and CDR2 YYREEE (reference sequence). This CDR3 contains 13 residues.

This sequence joins TRBV27 and TRBJ1-1; weak D call: TRBD1 (5 bases). The CDR3 sequence is 12 residues long. CDR1 is MNHEY and CDR2 is SMNVEV in the germline V gene (reference sequence). V was pared by 7 bases and J by 0 bases, with 6 bases between. The CDR3 coding sequence is TGTGCCAGCATGGGGCTGAACACTGAAGCTTTCTTT. The encoded protein is CASMGLNTEAFF.

The table lists this clone with a few counts. The chain carries TRBV6-2 or TRBV6-3 and TRBJ2-7; D gene unclear. CDR3 size: 12 residues. Trimming left V 6 bases short and J 6 bases short, with 12 bases between. Germline V lookup: CDR1 MNHEY, CDR2 SVGEGT. CDR3 DNA: TGTGCCAGCAGCCGCGAGCGACCCGAGCAGTACTTC. It translates to CASSRERPEQYF.

The V and J genes are TRBV5-1 and TRBJ2-2, with D hard to call. V lost 4 bases and J 0 bases, leaving 13 bases between the germline ends. Germline V gene lookup returns CDR1 SGHRS and CDR2 YFSETQ. This CDR3 has 16 amino acids. The CDR3, as DNA: TGCGCCAGCAGCCCAAAGAGCATGACGAACACCGGGGAGCTGTTTTTT. Its translation: CASSPKSMTNTGELFF.

A single count supports this clone. The chain's CDR3 is CASSHPRDSKEKLFF. The CDR3 DNA follows: TGTGCCAGCAGCCACCCCCGGGACAGTAAAGAAAAACTGTTTTTT. V and J are TRBV4-2 and TRBJ1-4, with 7 bases aligning to TRBD1. Germline CDR1 is LGHNA and CDR2 is YNFKEQ. CDR3 size: 15 residues. J gave up 8 bases and V 3 bases, and 9 bases lay outside the gene matches.

This clone was seen ten or more times. This chain connects TRBV19 to TRBJ2-1; D is undetermined. In germline, CDR1 is LNHDA, CDR2 SQIVND (reference sequence). There are 12 residues in the CDR3. Trimming shortened V by 3 bases and J by 9 bases, and 9 bases separated the two germline ends. CDR3: CASSIPTGEQFF. The CDR3 nucleotides are TGTGCCAGTAGTATCCCTACCGGTGAGCAGTTCTTC.

The V call is TRBV10-2, the J call TRBJ1-1; D is undetermined. The CDR3 contains 12 residues. The germline CDR1 and CDR2 sequences are WSHSY and SAAADI. Trimming stripped 7 bases from V and 1 base from J, with 7 bases between. CDR3: CASTRGNTEAFF. The DNA of the CDR3 is TGCGCCAGCACCAGAGGGAACACTGAAGCTTTCTTT.

V and J are TRBV5-1 and TRBJ2-3, with 8 bases aligning to TRBD1. The V gene's germline CDR1 is SGHRS and CDR2 YFSETQ. Trimming removed 0 bases from V and 6 bases from J; junction bases left unmatched: 6. The CDR3 contains 15 residues. The CDR3 reads CASSLGEQGADTQYF. As DNA, the CDR3 is TGCGCCAGCAGCTTGGGGGAGCAGGGGGCCGATACGCAGTATTTT.

This chain joins TRBV3-1 (or the pseudogene TRBV3-2) and TRBJ2-2; 9 bases fit TRBD2. V lost 1 base and J lost 6; bases outside the gene matches: 6. Germline CDR1 LGHDT, CDR2 YNNKEL (reference sequence). This CDR3 is built from 16 residues. The CDR3 reads CASSQVAGGPAGELFF. CDR3 bases: TGTGCCAGCAGCCAAGTCGCGGGGGGGCCCGCCGGGGAGCTGTTTTTT.

J is TRBJ1-1 and V is TRBV24-1; 10 nucleotides align to TRBD1. Looked up from germline, CDR1 is KGHDR and CDR2 is SFDVKD. J lost 5 bases, V lost 4 bases, and 3 bases had no gene match. The CDR3 runs to 14 residues. CDR3 loop: CATSETGGATEAFF. CDR3 nucleotide sequence: TGTGCCACCAGTGAGACAGGGGGCGCGACTGAAGCTTTCTTT.

The V and J genes are TRBV6-5 and TRBJ2-7, with D perhaps TRBD2 (6 bases). The CDR3 is made up of 13 amino acids. The germline V gene encodes CDR1 MNHEY and CDR2 SVGAGI. V gave up 2 bases and J gave up 4 bases, with 9 bases separating them. The CDR3 nucleotides are TGTGCCAGCAGTTACGCGGCGGGGTACGAGCAGTACTTC. Residues: CASSYAAGYEQYF.

The rearrangement joins TRBV28 to TRBJ1-5, with 7 bases matching TRBD1. CDR3 size: 14 residues. The trim removed 2 bases at V and 5 bases at J, leaving 3 bases unmatched. Per germline, CDR1 MDHEN and CDR2 SYDVKM. In nucleotides, the CDR3 is TGTGCCAGCAGTTTAATAACAGGGGATCAGCCCCAGCATTTT. Protein product: CASSLITGDQPQHF.

As DNA, the CDR3 is TGTGCCAGCAGCCGCAGACACCTCGAGGAGCAGTACTTC. Translation gives CASSRRHLEEQYF. This chain connects TRBV4-2 to TRBJ2-7; no firm D call. The germline V and J ends were trimmed by 4 bases and 7 bases, with 14 bases remaining between them. The germline gives CDR1 LGHNA, CDR2 YNFKEQ. This CDR3 region has 13 residues.

The chain recombines TRBV9 with TRBJ1-1, with TRBD1 matching over 7 bases. This CDR3 region has 15 residues. J was trimmed by 0 bases and V by 3 bases; bases with no gene match: 5. Germline lookup yields CDR1 SGDLS and CDR2 YYNGEE. The CDR3 region has the DNA TGTGCCAGCAGCGCCCCGACAGGGATGAACACTGAAGCTTTCTTT. Translated, it gives CASSAPTGMNTEAFF.

The chain joins TRBV2 to TRBJ1-4; D gene ambiguous. The V gene lost 2 bases and the J gene lost 3 bases, with 13 bases spanning the gap. The CDR3 covers 16 residues. CDR1 is SNHLY, CDR2 FYNNEI, per germline. Here the CDR3 reads CASSEIFGGANEKLFF. DNA of the CDR3: TGTGCCAGCAGTGAAATTTTCGGAGGAGCTAATGAAAAACTGTTTTTT.

This clone was recorded once. V usage is TRBV29-1 and J usage is TRBJ1-2; 10 nucleotides agree with TRBD1. V shed 5 bases, J shed 4 bases, and the junction held 10 bases outside the gene matches. CDR1 SQVTM and CDR2 ANQGSEA come from the germline V gene. CDR3 length: 15 amino acids. CDR3 region: CSVRQGAGGVYGYTF. In DNA, the CDR3 is TGCAGCGTTCGACAGGGGGCGGGAGGGGTCTATGGCTACACCTTC.

The rearrangement joins TRBV5-1 to TRBJ1-4; possible D gene TRBD1, 5 bases. Germline V gene lookup returns CDR1 SGHRS and CDR2 YFSETQ. This CDR3 is 16 amino acids long. V lost 0 bases to trimming and J lost 8 bases, with 17 bases between them. The DNA for the CDR3 is TGCGCCAGCAGCTTGGCGAGGACGGGGGATAGGGAAAAACTGTTTTTT. Translated: CASSLARTGDREKLFF.

The rearrangement links TRBV7-3 to TRBJ2-1; 8 bases line up with TRBD1. Germline values: CDR1 SGHTA, CDR2 FQGTGA. The CDR3 spans 18 residues. After removal of 0 bases from V and 4 bases from J, the junction contained 11 bases not matched to a gene. The CDR3 reads CASSLTGSGGAQYNEQFF. Written as DNA, the CDR3 is TGTGCCAGCAGCTTAACGGGGTCAGGGGGCGCACAATACAATGAGCAGTTCTTC.

The V and J genes are TRBV27 and TRBJ2-7, with D perhaps TRBD2 (5 bases). Deletions cut 4 bases from V and 3 bases from J, with 13 bases between. CDR3 length: 14 amino acids. Germline lookup yields CDR1 MNHEY and CDR2 SMNVEV (reference sequence). CDR3 sequence (DNA): TGTGCCAGCAGTTCTTGGACTGTGGGCTACGAGCAGTACTTC. Amino acid sequence: CASSSWTVGYEQYF.

This chain links TRBV7-8 with TRBJ1-5, with D uncertain. CDR3 length equals 16 residues. From germline, CDR1 is SGHVS and CDR2 FQNEAQ. Trimming took 5 bases from V and 2 from J, leaving 16 bases between them. DNA for the CDR3: TGTGCCAGCAGCCCGATTGTGAGGTCCCGCAATCAGCCCCAGCATTTT. It specifies CASSPIVRSRNQPQHF.

The rearrangement links TRBV2 to TRBJ2-1, with D possibly TRBD1 on 6 matching bases. Trimming stripped 5 bases from V and 3 bases from J, with 14 bases between. Germline loops: CDR1 SNHLY, CDR2 FYNNEI. The length of the CDR3 is 15 residues. DNA of the CDR3: TGTGCCAGCAGTTTAGGACAGATCCTCTACAATGAGCAGTTCTTC. It yields the protein CASSLGQILYNEQFF.

V is TRBV5-4 and J is TRBJ1-1; D call uncertain. Germline V gene sequence: CDR1 SGHNT, CDR2 YYREEE (reference sequence). CDR3 length: 14 residues. V shed 4 bases and J shed 1 base, with 11 bases lying between them. The CDR3 DNA sequence: TGTGCCAGCAGCCCGAGCGCGACGAACACTGAAGCTTTCTTT. Translating gives CASSPSATNTEAFF.

The chain couples TRBV28 to TRBJ1-4, with TRBD1 as a possible D gene (6 bases). This CDR3 is 18 amino acids long. V was clipped by 4 bases and J by 8 bases, with 26 bases between them. Germline V gene data show CDR1 as MDHEN and CDR2 as SYDVKM. CDR3 residues: CASSSTLFKPGQKEKLFF. CDR3 DNA: TGTGCCAGCAGTTCCACATTATTTAAACCGGGACAAAAAGAAAAACTGTTTTTT.

The rearrangement uses TRBV15 and TRBJ2-3, with 12 bases lining up with TRBD2. CDR3 length: 16 amino acids. The V segment lost 1 base and the J segment 2 bases; nucleotides outside the gene matches: 1. The germline V gene encodes CDR1 LNHNV and CDR2 YYDKDF (reference sequence). Here the CDR3 DNA reads TGTGCCACCAGCAGAGGACTAGCGGGGGACACAGATACGCAGTATTTT. The encoded protein is CATSRGLAGDTDTQYF.

This clone was found once. This chain links TRBV7-9 with TRBJ2-2; no clear D. Trimming removed 5 bases at V and 5 bases at J, with 15 bases between. CDR1 SEHNR and CDR2 FQNEAQ come from the germline V gene (reference sequence). The CDR3 runs 15 residues. This CDR3 reads CASSPRGMMTGELFF. The CDR3 coding sequence is TGTGCCAGCAGCCCTCGCGGTATGATGACCGGGGAGCTGTTTTTT.